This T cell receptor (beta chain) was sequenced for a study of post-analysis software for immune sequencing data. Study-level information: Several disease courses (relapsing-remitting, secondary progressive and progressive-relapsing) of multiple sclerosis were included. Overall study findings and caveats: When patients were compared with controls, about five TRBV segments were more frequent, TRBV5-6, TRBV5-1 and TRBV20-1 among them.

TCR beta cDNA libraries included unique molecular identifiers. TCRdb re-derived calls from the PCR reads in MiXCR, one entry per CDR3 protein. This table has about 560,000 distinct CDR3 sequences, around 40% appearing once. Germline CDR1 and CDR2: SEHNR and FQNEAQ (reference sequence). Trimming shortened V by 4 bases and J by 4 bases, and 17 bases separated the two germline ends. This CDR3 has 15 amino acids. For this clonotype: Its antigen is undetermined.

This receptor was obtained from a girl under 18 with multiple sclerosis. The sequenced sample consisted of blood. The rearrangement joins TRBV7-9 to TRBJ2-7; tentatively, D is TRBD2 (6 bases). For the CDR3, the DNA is TGTGCCAGCAGCTCCCTGGGCGGGACCCCTTACGAGCAGTACTTC. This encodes CASSSLGGTPYEQYF.